In its sample, the clone carrying this TCR beta chain was seen a few times. The antigen is undetermined. The isolated RNA, all of it, was reverse transcribed, so expressed TCRB transcripts were what got sequenced. This table comes from immunoSEQ multiplex PCR, and its TCRdb copy is limited to in-frame clones, with some not included. Seen here are 600,000 to 700,000 clones, around an eighth observed once, and the top ten hold 0.02% to 0.025%. The CDR3 contains 15 residues. The V end was cut by 1 base, the J end by 4 bases, with 13 bases between. CDR1 and CDR2 (germline): MNHEY, SVGAGI. The sample originates from a study of beta chain features in type 1 diabetes. Across the whole study: Sorted cells from all samples, numbering about 100,000,000, were examined.

Study observations and caveats: PCR may have favored shorter templates equally in patients and controls. When Type 1 diabetes patients were examined, their TCRB CDR3s proved moderately but significantly shorter in all four CD4+ subsets.

Sample: naive CD4+ T cells from blood. V gene TRBV6-5 combines with J gene TRBJ1-1; D gene uncertain. This TCR came from a man younger than 30 with type 1 diabetes. The CDR3 nucleotides are TGTGCCAGCAGTTACTTCGCCCAAACGGGCACTGAAGCTTTCTTT. Translating it yields CASSYFAQTGTEAFF.